This TCR beta chain was observed in a study of T cells in Graves' hyperthyroidism and ophthalmopathy. Exclusions: uncontrolled infection, other autoimmune disease, pregnancy, lactation. Amplified TCR beta CDR3 regions came from RNA transcripts. First-round RT-PCR with HTBI primers amplified the TCR CDR3 region. One entry per CDR3 protein results from TCRdb running MiXCR on the multiplex PCR reads. Here the sample spans about 250,000 distinct CDR3 sequences, around 24% being singletons. V dropped 11 bases and J dropped 5 bases, with 16 bases sitting between them. This CDR3 region has 13 residues. Germline loops: CDR1 ENHRY, CDR2 SYGVKD. Many counts were recorded for this clonotype.

Sequencing was performed on blood. The TCR comes from a woman aged 40 to 49 with Graves' ophthalmopathy. This chain joins TRBV10-3 and TRBJ2-4; a possible D gene is TRBD1 (6 bases). CDR3 loop: CAARGAGQNIQYF. CDR3 coding DNA: TGTGCCGCCAGGGGAGCAGGGCAAAACATTCAGTACTTC.